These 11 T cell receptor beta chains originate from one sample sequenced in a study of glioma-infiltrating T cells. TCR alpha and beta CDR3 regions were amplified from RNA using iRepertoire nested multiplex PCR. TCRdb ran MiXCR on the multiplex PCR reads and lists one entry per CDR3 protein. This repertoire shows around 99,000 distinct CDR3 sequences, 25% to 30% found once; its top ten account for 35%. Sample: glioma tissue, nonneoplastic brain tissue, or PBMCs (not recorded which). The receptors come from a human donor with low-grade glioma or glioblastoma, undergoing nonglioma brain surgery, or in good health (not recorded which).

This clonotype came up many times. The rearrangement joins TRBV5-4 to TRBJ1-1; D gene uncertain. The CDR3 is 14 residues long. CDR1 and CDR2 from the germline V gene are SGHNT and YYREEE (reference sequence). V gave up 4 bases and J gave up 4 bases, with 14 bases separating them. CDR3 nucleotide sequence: TGTGCCAGCAGCACCGAGGCGAGGCGCACTGAAGCTTTCTTT. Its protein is CASSTEARRTEAFF. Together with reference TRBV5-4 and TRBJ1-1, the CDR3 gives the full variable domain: ETGVTQSPTHLIKTRGQQVTLRCSSQSGHNTVSWYQQALGQGPQFIFQYYREEENGRGNFPPRFSGLQFPNYSSELNVNALELDDSALYLCASSTEARRTEAFFGQGTRLTVV.

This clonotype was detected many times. In DNA form, the CDR3 reads TGCAGCGTCGGGCGGGACGGGGAAAAACTGTTTTTT. It codes for CSVGRDGEKLFF. This rearrangement joins TRBV29-1 to TRBJ1-4; D may be TRBD1 (5 bases). This CDR3 has 12 residues. Germline-derived CDR1 and CDR2 are SQVTM and ANQGSEA. Between the trimmed V and J ends, which lost 6 bases and 8 bases, there was a span of 13 bases.

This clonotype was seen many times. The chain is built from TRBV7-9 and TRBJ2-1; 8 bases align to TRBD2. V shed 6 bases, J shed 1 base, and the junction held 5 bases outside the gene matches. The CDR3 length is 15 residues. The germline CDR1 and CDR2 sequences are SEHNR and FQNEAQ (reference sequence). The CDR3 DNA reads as TGTGCCAGCAGGGGTACTAGCGGATCCTACAATGAGCAGTTCTTC. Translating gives CASRGTSGSYNEQFF.

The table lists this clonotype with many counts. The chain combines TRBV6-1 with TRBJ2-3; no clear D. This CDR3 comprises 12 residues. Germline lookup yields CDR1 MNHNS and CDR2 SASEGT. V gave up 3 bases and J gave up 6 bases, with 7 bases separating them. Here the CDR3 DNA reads TGTGCCAGCAGTGATCTGAGGGATACGCAGTATTTT. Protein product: CASSDLRDTQYF.

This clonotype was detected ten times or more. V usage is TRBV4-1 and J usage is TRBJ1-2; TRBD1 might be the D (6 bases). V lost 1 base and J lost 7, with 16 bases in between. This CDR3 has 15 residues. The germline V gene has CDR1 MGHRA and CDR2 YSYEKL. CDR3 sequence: CASSQGSVTGSGYTF. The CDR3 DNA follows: TGCGCCAGCAGCCAAGGCTCTGTCACAGGGAGTGGCTACACCTTC.

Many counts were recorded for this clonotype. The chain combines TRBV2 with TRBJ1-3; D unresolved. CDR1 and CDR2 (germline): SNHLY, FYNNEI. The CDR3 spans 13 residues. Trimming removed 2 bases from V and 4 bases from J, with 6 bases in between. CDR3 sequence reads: CASSEQTGNTIYF. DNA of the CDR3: TGTGCCAGCAGTGAACAGACCGGAAACACCATATATTTT. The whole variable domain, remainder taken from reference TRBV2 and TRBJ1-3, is EPEVTQTPSHQVTQMGQEVILRCVPISNHLYFYWYRQILGQKVEFLVSFYNNEISEKSEIFDDQFSVERPDGSNFTLKIRSTKLEDSAMYFCASSEQTGNTIYFGEGSWLTVV.

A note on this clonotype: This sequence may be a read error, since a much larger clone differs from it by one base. The CDR3 coding sequence is TGTGACAGTAGTGCCGGGGATTATGGCTACACCTTC. Translating gives CDSSAGDYGYTF. The chain employs TRBV19 and TRBJ1-2; D remains ambiguous. CDR3 size: 12 residues. Germline V gene lookup returns CDR1 LNHDA and CDR2 SQIVND (reference sequence). Variable domain in full (rest from reference TRBV19 and TRBJ1-2): DGGITQSPKYLFRKEGQNVTLSCEQNLNHDAMYWYRQDPGQGLRLIYYSQIVNDFQKGDIAEGYSVSREKKESFPLTVTSAQKNPTAFYLCDSSAGDYGYTFGSGTRLTVV.

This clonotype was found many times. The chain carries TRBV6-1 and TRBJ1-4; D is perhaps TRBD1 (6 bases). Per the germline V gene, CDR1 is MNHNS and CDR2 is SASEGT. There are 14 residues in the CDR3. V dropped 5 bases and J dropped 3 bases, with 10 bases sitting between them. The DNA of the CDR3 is TGTGCCAGCAGTCAGGGGACCCCTAATGAAAAACTGTTTTTT. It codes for CASSQGTPNEKLFF.

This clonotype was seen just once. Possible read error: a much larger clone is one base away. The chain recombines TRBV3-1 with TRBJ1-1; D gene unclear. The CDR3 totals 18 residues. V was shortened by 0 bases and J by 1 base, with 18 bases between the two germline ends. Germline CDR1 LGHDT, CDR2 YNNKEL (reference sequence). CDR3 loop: CASSQDSWRTQRNTEAFF. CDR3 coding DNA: TGTGCCAGCAGCCAAGATAGTTGGCGGACTCAAAGGAACACTGAAGCTTTCTTT.

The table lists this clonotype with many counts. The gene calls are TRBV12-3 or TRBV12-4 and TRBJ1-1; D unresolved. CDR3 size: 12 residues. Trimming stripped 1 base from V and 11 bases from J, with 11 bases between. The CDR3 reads CASSLESRRAFF. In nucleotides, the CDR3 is TGTGCCAGCAGTTTAGAATCCCGTCGGGCTTTCTTT.

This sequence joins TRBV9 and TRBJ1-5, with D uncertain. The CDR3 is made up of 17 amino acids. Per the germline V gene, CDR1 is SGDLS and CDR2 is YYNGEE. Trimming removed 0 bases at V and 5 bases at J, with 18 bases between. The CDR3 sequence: CASSVATGIISDQPQHF. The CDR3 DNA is TGTGCCAGCAGCGTAGCTACGGGGATCATAAGCGATCAGCCCCAGCATTTT.